A selection of T cell receptor beta chains follows, all from one sample in a study of PD-1 blockade in classical Hodgkin lymphoma. This table comes from immunoSEQ multiplex PCR, and its TCRdb copy is limited to in-frame clones, with some not included. Here the sample spans thousands of clones, roughly 70% being singletons. The sequenced sample was peripheral blood mononuclear cells (PBMCs), obtained before the fourth cycle of nivolumab. All receptors derive from a human donor with classical Hodgkin lymphoma. CDR3s include the opening cysteine and the closing phenylalanine or tryptophan. D genes are given only for firm matches. Only part of the rows carry a size: once, few, many, or a class if the clone is expanded.

>-|TRBJ2-7|TRBV20-1|-
TGCAGTGCTAGAGATCAAGGCGAGCAGTACTTC
CSARDQGEQYF
>-|TRBJ2-6|TRBV9|-
TGTGCCAGCAGCGTAGTGCCGGGGGCGGTTGGGGCCAACGTCCTGACTTTC
CASSVVPGAVGANVLTF
>TRBD1|TRBJ2-1|TRBV28|-
TGTGCCAGCAGTTTGATAACCTGGACAGGGGCATCCTACAATGAGCAGTTCTTC
CASSLITWTGASYNEQFF
>TRBD1|TRBJ1-2|TRBV18|once
TGTGCCAGCTCACCTACGGGACAGGAGATTTATGGCTACACCTTC
CASSPTGQEIYGYTF
>TRBD1|TRBJ2-3|TRBV30|medium-sized
TGTGCCTGGGACAGGGGGTCCACAGATACGCAGTATTTT
CAWDRGSTDTQYF
>-|TRBJ2-2|TRBV19|few
TGTGCCAGTAGGCTGGCGGGGACCGGGGAGCTGTTTTTT
CASRLAGTGELFF
>-|TRBJ1-2|TRBV29-1|-
TGCAGCGTTGAAGATCACAGGGCCGGCTACACCTTC
CSVEDHRAGYTF
>-|TRBJ2-6|TRBV19|-
TGTGCCAGTAGTCCGTTGATTGGGGCCAACGTCCTGACTTTC
CASSPLIGANVLTF
>-|TRBJ2-5|TRBV11-3|-
TGTGCCAGCAGCTTAGATACGGGTAACCAAGAGACCCAGTACTTC
CASSLDTGNQETQYF
>-|TRBJ2-5|TRBV30|-
TGTGCCTGGATGTCCAGGGGTTTTAGAGAGACCCAGTACTTC
CAWMSRGFRETQYF
>-|TRBJ2-1|TRBV10-3|-
TGTGCCGCATCCTGGGGTTCCTACAATGAGCAGTTCTTC
CAASWGSYNEQFF
>-|TRBJ1-3|TRBV18|once
TGTGCCAGCTCACCAGGAAGCTCTGGAAACACCATATATTTT
CASSPGSSGNTIYF
>-|TRBJ2-1|TRBV4-3|-
TGCGCCGGCAGCCAAGCCTTTCCGAGCTCCTACAATGAGCAGTTCTTC
CAGSQAFPSSYNEQFF
>-|TRBJ1-2|TRBV9|large
TGTGCCAGCAGCGTAGGGGGCGACTATGGCTACACCTTC
CASSVGGDYGYTF
>-|TRBJ2-4|TRBV4-1|few
TGCGCCAGCAGCCAAGCTAGATCGGGAGACATTCAGTACTTC
CASSQARSGDIQYF
>-|TRBJ2-1|TRBV2|-
TGTGCCAGCAGTGTCGGCGGTGTAGGAGAGCAGTTCTTC
CASSVGGVGEQFF
>TRBD2|TRBJ2-4|TRBV7-9|-
TGTGCCAGCAGCTTACCCGGGAGACTAGCGGGAGCCAAAAACATTCAGTACTTC
CASSLPGRLAGAKNIQYF
>-|TRBJ2-1|TRBV5-6|once
TGTGCCAGCAGCTTGGCCGATGGGAGGGGGAATGAGCAGTTCTTC
CASSLADGRGNEQFF
>TRBD1|TRBJ2-5|TRBV15|-
TGTGCCACCAGCAGGTGGGACAGCCAAGAGACCCAGTACTTC
CATSRWDSQETQYF
>-|TRBJ2-5|TRBV6-4|-
TGTGCCAGCAGTGAGGTGCGGGGAGAGACCCAGTACTTC
CASSEVRGETQYF
>-|TRBJ2-7|TRBV6-7|-
TGTGCCAGCAGTTATAGTGACACTAACGACTGCGAGCAGTACTTC
CASSYSDTNDCEQYF
>-|TRBJ2-7|TRBV1|-
TGCACCAGCAGCCAAGCTATCCCCCCCCTAGCGGGAGATATGTCCTCCCCATACGAGCAGTACTTC
CTSSQAIPPLAGDMSSPYEQYF
>-|TRBJ2-3|TRBV9|few
TGTGCCAGCAGCCGAGAGGGAGATACGCAGTATTTT
CASSREGDTQYF
>-|TRBJ1-2|TRBV19|once
TGTGCCAGTAGGAGAACCGCAGGGGCGACTAACTATGGCTACACCTTC
CASRRTAGATNYGYTF
>-|TRBJ2-3|TRBV19|once
TGTGCCAGTAGCGGACGCGCCGTTAGCACAGATACGCAGTATTTT
CASSGRAVSTDTQYF
>-|TRBJ2-1|TRBV6-5|once
TGTGCCAGCAGATATCATATCCTGGCCTACAATGAGCAGTTCTTC
CASRYHILAYNEQFF
>-|TRBJ2-7|TRBV10-3|-
TGTGCCATCCTTGGCGCGGGGAACTACGAGCAGTACTTC
CAILGAGNYEQYF
>TRBD1|TRBJ1-5|TRBV7-2|few
TGTGCCAGCAGCTTATTGGGACAGGTGAATCAGCCCCAGCATTTT
CASSLLGQVNQPQHF
>-|TRBJ2-6|TRBV7-9|once
TGTGCCAGCAGCTTAGGGGTCGGCTACTCTGGGGCCAACGTCCTGACTTTC
CASSLGVGYSGANVLTF